What follows are 2 T cell receptor beta chains derived from one specimen sequenced in a study of OX40 agonist ivuxolimab in advanced cancers. Method: immunoSEQ multiplex PCR; TCRdb's copy keeps in-frame clones and lacks some. The table shows 57,000 or so clones, with 92% occurring only once. The starting material was CD4+ or CD8+ T cells sorted from blood, obtained in a trial of the OX40 agonist ivuxolimab. Source of these receptors: an adult with an advanced solid tumor such as melanoma, head and neck, liver or kidney cancer.

V is TRBV6-5 and J is TRBJ2-2; possible D gene TRBD1, 6 bases. Germline CDR1 is MNHEY and CDR2 is SVGAGI. V shed 7 bases and J shed 3 bases, with 12 bases lying between them. The CDR3 runs to 14 residues. CDR3 region: CASNDKGDTGELFF. CDR3 DNA sequence: TGTGCCAGCAATGACAAGGGGGACACCGGGGAGCTGTTTTTT.

The chain combines TRBV5-1 with TRBJ2-5, with D perhaps TRBD2 (6 bases). The CDR3 totals 13 residues. With 0 bases removed from V and 4 bases from J, the gap between germline ends came to 7 bases. The germline gives CDR1 SGHRS, CDR2 YFSETQ. CDR3 sequence reads: CASSLAGGETQYF. DNA for the CDR3: TGCGCCAGCAGCTTGGCCGGGGGAGAGACCCAGTACTTC.